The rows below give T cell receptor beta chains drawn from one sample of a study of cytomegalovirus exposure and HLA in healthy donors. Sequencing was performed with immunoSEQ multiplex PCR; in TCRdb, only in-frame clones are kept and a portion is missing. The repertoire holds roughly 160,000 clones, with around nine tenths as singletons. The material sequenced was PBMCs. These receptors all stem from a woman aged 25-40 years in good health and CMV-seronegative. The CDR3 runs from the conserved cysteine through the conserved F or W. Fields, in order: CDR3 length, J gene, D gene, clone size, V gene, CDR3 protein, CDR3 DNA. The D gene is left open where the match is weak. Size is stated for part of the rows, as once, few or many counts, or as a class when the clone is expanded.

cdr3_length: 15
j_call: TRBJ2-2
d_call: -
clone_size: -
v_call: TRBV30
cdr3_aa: CAWKAGRGNTGELFF
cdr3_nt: TGTGCCTGGAAGGCTGGTCGCGGGAACACCGGGGAGCTGTTTTTT

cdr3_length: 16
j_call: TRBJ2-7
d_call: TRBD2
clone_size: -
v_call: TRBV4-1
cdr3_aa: CASSQRLAGGGYEQYF
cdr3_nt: TGCGCCAGCAGCCAAAGACTAGCGGGAGGGGGGTACGAGCAGTACTTC

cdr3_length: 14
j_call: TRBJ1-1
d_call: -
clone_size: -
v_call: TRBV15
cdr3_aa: CATSRERGNTEAFF
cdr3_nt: TGTGCCACCAGCAGAGAGCGGGGGAACACTGAAGCTTTCTTT

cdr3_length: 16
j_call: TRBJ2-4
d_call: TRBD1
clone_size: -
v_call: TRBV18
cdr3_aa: CASSRPGTAIKNIQYF
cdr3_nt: TGTGCCAGCTCTCGACCCGGGACAGCAATCAAAAACATTCAGTACTTC

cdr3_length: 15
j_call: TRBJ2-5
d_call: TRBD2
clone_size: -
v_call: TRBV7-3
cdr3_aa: CASSLTLAGQETQYF
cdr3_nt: TGTGCCAGCAGCTTAACCCTAGCGGGACAAGAGACCCAGTACTTC

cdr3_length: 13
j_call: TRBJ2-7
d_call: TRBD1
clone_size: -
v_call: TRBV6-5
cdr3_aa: CASSYTGGYEQYF
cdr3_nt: TGTGCCAGCAGTTACACAGGGGGCTACGAGCAGTACTTC

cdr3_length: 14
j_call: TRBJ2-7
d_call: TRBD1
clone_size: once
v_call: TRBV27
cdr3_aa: CASQPGQKTYEQYF
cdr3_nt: TGTGCCAGCCAACCGGGACAGAAAACCTACGAGCAGTACTTC

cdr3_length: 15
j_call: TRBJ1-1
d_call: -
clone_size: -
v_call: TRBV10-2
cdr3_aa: CASSERGSMNTEAFF
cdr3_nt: TGCGCCAGCAGTGAGCGTGGGAGTATGAACACTGAAGCTTTCTTT

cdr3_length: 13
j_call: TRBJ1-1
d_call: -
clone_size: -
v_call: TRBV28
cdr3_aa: CASSSQVNTEAFF
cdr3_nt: TGTGCCAGCAGTTCCCAGGTGAACACTGAAGCTTTCTTT

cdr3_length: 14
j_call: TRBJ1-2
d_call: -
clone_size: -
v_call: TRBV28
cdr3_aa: CASSLIGAIYGYTF
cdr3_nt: TGTGCCAGCAGTTTGATTGGGGCGATCTATGGCTACACCTTC